Listed here are 5 T cell receptor beta chains from one sample, sequenced in a study of sequential checkpoint blockade in melanoma. Treatment reported: randomized to nivolumab then ipilimumab (arm A) or the reverse (arm B). The repertoire was sequenced with immunoSEQ multiplex PCR; TCRdb's copy has only in-frame clones and lacks some. The sample yields approximately 9,700 clones, more than 20% seen once. The sequencing here drew on tumor tissue (inferred from file names), taken from a patient given nivolumab and ipilimumab in sequence. The receptors originated from a human donor with melanoma.

The gene calls are TRBV5-1 and TRBJ2-3; TRBD2 agrees at 7 bases. Germline CDR1 SGHRS, CDR2 YFSETQ. V trimming: 1 base; J trimming: 4 bases; junction bases outside the gene matches: 3. The CDR3 is 14 residues long. This chain's CDR3 is CASSLLAGSDTQYF. For the CDR3, the DNA is TGCGCCAGCAGCTTGTTAGCGGGCTCAGATACGCAGTATTTT.

This clone was counted at least ten times. The chain couples TRBV9 to TRBJ2-3; no clear D gene. Germline V gene lookup returns CDR1 SGDLS and CDR2 YYNGEE. The germline V and J ends were trimmed by 6 bases and 6 bases, with 14 bases remaining between them. This CDR3 region has 13 residues. Here the CDR3 DNA reads TGTGCCAGCAACCCTGGGCGTGCGGATACGCAGTATTTT. Its protein is CASNPGRADTQYF.

The CDR3 is CASSPRISGTYEQYF. The CDR3 DNA reads TGTGCCAGCAGCCCCCGGATTAGCGGGACCTACGAGCAGTACTTC. The gene calls are TRBV11-3 and TRBJ2-7, with TRBD2 matching over 8 bases. The CDR3 extends over 15 amino acids. Germline trimming cut 5 bases from V and 2 bases from J; bases unmatched to any gene: 8. Looked up from germline, CDR1 is SGHNT and CDR2 is YENEEA.

This clone appeared a few times. The chain recombines TRBV9 with TRBJ2-3, with 8 bases fitting TRBD2. Trimming cost V 6 bases and J 1 base; bases outside gene matches: 13. The germline V gene has CDR1 SGDLS and CDR2 YYNGEE. The CDR3 consists of 17 residues. The CDR3 spells CASNLVVTREGTDTQYF. CDR3 coding DNA: TGTGCCAGCAATCTTGTCGTAACGCGGGAGGGCACAGATACGCAGTATTTT.

This clone occurred a few times. The genes are TRBV28 and TRBJ2-7; TRBD2 aligns across 11 bases. Germline CDR1 is MDHEN and CDR2 is SYDVKM. The V gene end was trimmed by 5 bases and the J gene end by 3 bases; junction bases not matched to a gene: 12. CDR3 length equals 17 residues. The chain's CDR3 is CASSHARASGRNYEQYF. CDR3 bases: TGTGCCAGCAGTCATGCCAGGGCTAGCGGGAGGAACTACGAGCAGTACTTC. Full variable domain (missing parts from reference TRBV28 and TRBJ2-7): DVKVTQSSRYLVKRTGEKVFLECVQDMDHENMFWYRQDPGLGLRLIYFSYDVKMKEKGDIPEGYSVSREKKERFSLILESASTNQTSMYLCASSHARASGRNYEQYFGPGTRLTVT.